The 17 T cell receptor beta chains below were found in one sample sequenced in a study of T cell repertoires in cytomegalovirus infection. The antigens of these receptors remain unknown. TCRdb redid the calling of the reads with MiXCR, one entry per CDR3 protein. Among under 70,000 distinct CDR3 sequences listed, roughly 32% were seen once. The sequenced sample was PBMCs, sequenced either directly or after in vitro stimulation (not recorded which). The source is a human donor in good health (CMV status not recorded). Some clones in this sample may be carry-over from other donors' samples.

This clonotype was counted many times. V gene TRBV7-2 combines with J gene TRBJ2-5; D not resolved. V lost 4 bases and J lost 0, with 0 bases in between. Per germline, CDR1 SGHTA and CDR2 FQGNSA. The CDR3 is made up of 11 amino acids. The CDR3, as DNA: TGTGCCAGCAGCTACCAAGAGACCCAGTACTTC. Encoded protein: CASSYQETQYF.

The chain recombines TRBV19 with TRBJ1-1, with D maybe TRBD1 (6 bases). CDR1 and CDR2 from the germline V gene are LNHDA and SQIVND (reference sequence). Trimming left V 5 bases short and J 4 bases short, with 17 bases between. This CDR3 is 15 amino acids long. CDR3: CASSYRGGRRTEAFF. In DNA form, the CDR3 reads TGTGCCAGTAGTTATAGAGGGGGGCGTCGCACTGAAGCTTTCTTT.

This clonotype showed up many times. The CDR3 sequence is CASSLEVATEAFF. In nucleotides, the CDR3 is TGTGCCAGCAGCTTAGAGGTTGCCACTGAAGCTTTCTTT. This rearrangement joins TRBV7-6 to TRBJ1-1; D unclear. The CDR3 runs 13 residues. The germline gives CDR1 SGHVS, CDR2 FNYEAQ. The V gene lost 1 base and the J gene lost 4 bases, with 7 bases spanning the gap.

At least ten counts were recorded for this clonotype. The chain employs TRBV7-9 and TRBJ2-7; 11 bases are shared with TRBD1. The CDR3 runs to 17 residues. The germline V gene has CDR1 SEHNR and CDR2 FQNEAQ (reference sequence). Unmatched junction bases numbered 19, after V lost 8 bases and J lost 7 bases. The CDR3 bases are TGTGCCAGCGCCCCGAGGACAGGGGGCTCTGGGTTTGGGGAGCAGTACTTC. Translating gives CASAPRTGGSGFGEQYF.

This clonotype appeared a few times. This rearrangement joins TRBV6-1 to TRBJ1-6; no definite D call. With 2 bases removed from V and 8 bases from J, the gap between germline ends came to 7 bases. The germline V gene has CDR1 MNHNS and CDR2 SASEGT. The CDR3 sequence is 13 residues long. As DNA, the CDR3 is TGTGCCAGCAGTGAATATCGGGATTCACCCCTCCACTTT. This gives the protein CASSEYRDSPLHF.

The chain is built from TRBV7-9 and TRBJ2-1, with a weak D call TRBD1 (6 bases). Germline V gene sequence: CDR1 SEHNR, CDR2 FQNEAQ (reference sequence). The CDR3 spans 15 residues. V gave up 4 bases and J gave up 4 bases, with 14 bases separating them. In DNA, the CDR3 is TGTGCCAGCAGCTCTCCAGGACAGCCTTACAATGAGCAGTTCTTC. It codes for CASSSPGQPYNEQFF.

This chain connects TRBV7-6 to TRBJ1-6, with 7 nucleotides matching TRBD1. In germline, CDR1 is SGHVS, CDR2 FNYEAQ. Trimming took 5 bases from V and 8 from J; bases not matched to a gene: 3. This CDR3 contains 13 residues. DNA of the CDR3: TGTGCCAGCAGCCGTACAGGGGATTCACCCCTCCACTTT. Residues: CASSRTGDSPLHF.

The CDR3 loop is CASKEGGNTGELFF. CDR3 nucleotide sequence: TGTGCCAGCAAGGAGGGAGGGAACACCGGGGAGCTGTTTTTT. This chain uses TRBV6-1 with TRBJ2-2; D is perhaps TRBD2 (6 bases). The CDR3 extends over 14 amino acids. V was shortened by 7 bases and J by 1 base, with 10 bases between the two germline ends. The germline V gene has CDR1 MNHNS and CDR2 SASEGT.

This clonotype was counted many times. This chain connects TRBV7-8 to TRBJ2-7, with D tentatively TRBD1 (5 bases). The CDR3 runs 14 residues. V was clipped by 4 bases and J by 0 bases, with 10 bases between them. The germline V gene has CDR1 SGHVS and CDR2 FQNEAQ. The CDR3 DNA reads TGTGCCAGCAGCTCCACCAGGGACTCCTACGAGCAGTACTTC. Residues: CASSSTRDSYEQYF.

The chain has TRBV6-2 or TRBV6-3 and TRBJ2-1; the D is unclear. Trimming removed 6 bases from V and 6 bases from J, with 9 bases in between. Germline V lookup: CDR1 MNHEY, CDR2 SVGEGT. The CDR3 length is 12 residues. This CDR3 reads CASSIGINEQFF. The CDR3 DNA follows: TGTGCCAGCAGCATCGGTATCAATGAGCAGTTCTTC.

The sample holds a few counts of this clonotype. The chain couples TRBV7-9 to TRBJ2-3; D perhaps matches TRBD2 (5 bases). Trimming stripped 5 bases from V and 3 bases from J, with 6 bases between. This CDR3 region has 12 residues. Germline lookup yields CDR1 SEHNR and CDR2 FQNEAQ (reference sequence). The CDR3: CASSRETDTQYF. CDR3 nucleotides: TGTGCCAGCAGCCGGGAAACAGATACGCAGTATTTT. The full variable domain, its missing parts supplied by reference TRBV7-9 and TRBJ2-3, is DTGVSQNPRHKITKRGQNVTFRCDPISEHNRLYWYRQTLGQGPEFLTYFQNEAQLEKSRLLSDRFSAERPKGSFSTLEIQRTEQGDSAMYLCASSRETDTQYFGPGTRLTVL.

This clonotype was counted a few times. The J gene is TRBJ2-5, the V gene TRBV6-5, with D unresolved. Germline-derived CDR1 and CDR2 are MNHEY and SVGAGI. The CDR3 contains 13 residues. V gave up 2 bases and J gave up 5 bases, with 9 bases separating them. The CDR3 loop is CASSYGKIETQYF. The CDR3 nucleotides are TGTGCCAGCAGTTACGGAAAGATTGAGACCCAGTACTTC.

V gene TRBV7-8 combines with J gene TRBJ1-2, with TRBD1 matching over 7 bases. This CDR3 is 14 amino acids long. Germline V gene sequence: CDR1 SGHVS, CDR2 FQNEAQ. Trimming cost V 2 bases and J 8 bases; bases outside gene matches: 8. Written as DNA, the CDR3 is TGTGCCAGCAGCTTAAGTACAGGGGTTCGGGGCTACACCTTC. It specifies CASSLSTGVRGYTF.

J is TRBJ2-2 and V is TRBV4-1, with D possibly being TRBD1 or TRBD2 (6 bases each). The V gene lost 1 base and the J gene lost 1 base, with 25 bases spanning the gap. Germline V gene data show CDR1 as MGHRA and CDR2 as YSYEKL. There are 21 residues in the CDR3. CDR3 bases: TGCGCCAGCAGCCAAGTATGGGGGGAAACAGGGATCCGGCGGAACACCGGGGAGCTGTTTTTT. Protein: CASSQVWGETGIRRNTGELFF.

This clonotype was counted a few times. CDR3: CASSLGWTEAFF. For the CDR3, the DNA is TGTGCCAGCAGTTTAGGGTGGACTGAAGCTTTCTTT. The V call is TRBV12-3 or TRBV12-4, the J call TRBJ1-1; D gene ambiguous. V was trimmed by 1 base and J by 5 bases, leaving 5 bases between them. CDR3 length: 12 residues.

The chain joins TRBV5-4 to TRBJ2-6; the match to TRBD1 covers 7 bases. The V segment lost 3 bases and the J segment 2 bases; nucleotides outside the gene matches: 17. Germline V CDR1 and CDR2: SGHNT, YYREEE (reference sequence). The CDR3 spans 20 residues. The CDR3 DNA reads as TGTGCCAGCAGCTCCAGGAGACAGGGTGTAAACTCTCCTGGGGCCAACGTCCTGACTTTC. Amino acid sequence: CASSSRRQGVNSPGANVLTF. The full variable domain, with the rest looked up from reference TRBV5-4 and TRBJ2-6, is ETGVTQSPTHLIKTRGQQVTLRCSSQSGHNTVSWYQQALGQGPQFIFQYYREEENGRGNFPPRFSGLQFPNYSSELNVNALELDDSALYLCASSSRRQGVNSPGANVLTFGAGSRLTVL.

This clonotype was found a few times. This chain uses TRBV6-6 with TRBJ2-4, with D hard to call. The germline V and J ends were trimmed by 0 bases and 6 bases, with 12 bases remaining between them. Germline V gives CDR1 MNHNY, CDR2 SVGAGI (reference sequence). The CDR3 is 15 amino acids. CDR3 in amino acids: CASSYSSYQANIQYF. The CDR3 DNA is TGTGCCAGCAGTTACTCTAGCTACCAGGCAAACATTCAGTACTTC.